A single sample is the source of the 32 T cell receptor beta chains below, sequenced in a study of OX40 agonist ivuxolimab in advanced cancers. Assay: immunoSEQ multiplex PCR; the TCRdb copy retains only in-frame clones and omits some. The sample has around 130,000 clones; 90% to 95% are singletons. The material was CD4+ or CD8+ T cells sorted from blood, obtained in a trial of the OX40 agonist ivuxolimab. Every receptor here comes from an adult with an advanced solid tumor such as melanoma, head and neck, liver or kidney cancer.

The chain links TRBV5-3 to TRBJ2-7, with D perhaps being TRBD1 or TRBD2 (5 bases each). Being an ORF, TRBV5-3 has a function that is uncertain. The CDR3 consists of 15 residues. The V end was cut by 3 bases, the J end by 2 bases, with 15 bases between. CDR3 residues: CARSSLRDPTYEQYF. The CDR3 coding sequence is TGTGCCAGAAGCTCTCTCCGGGACCCAACCTACGAGCAGTACTTC.

CDR3 region: CASRAGGPYGYTF. The CDR3 DNA follows: TGTGCCAGCAGAGCAGGAGGGCCCTATGGCTACACCTTC. This sequence joins TRBV6-5 and TRBJ1-2; D unclear. The CDR3 consists of 13 residues. V was clipped by 6 bases and J by 4 bases, with 12 bases between them. In germline, CDR1 is MNHEY, CDR2 SVGAGI.

This chain joins TRBV6-5 and TRBJ2-2; D possibly corresponds to TRBD1 (5 bases). V was trimmed by 6 bases and J by 4 bases, leaving 15 bases between them. The CDR3 spans 15 residues. The V gene's germline CDR1 is MNHEY and CDR2 SVGAGI. In DNA, the CDR3 is TGTGCCAGCAGCAAGACCCCAGGGTCCACCGGGGAGCTGTTTTTT. Protein sequence: CASSKTPGSTGELFF.

The genes are TRBV28 and TRBJ1-1; D not resolved. Trimming took off 2 bases at V and 0 bases at J, with 7 bases between the two ends. CDR1 is MDHEN, CDR2 SYDVKM, per germline. The CDR3 is 14 amino acids. The DNA for the CDR3 is TGTGCCAGCAGTTTACCCATCCTGAACACTGAAGCTTTCTTT. Translated: CASSLPILNTEAFF. The full variable domain, with the rest looked up from reference TRBV28 and TRBJ1-1, is DVKVTQSSRYLVKRTGEKVFLECVQDMDHENMFWYRQDPGLGLRLIYFSYDVKMKEKGDIPEGYSVSREKKERFSLILESASTNQTSMYLCASSLPILNTEAFFGQGTRLTVV.

This clone came up once. V usage is TRBV9 and J usage is TRBJ2-3; possibly TRBD1 for D (6 bases). Per germline, CDR1 SGDLS and CDR2 YYNGEE. V shed 1 base and J shed 4 bases, with 10 bases lying between them. The CDR3 covers 14 residues. The CDR3 nucleotides read TGTGCCAGCAGCGTAATGGGGGCCTCAGATACGCAGTATTTT. Its protein is CASSVMGASDTQYF.

The rearrangement links TRBV6-5 to TRBJ2-5; no reliable D call. The V end was cut by 3 bases, the J end by 4 bases, with 12 bases between. Germline assignment: CDR1 MNHEY and CDR2 SVGAGI. The CDR3 is made up of 14 amino acids. The CDR3 here is CASSYSLGGETQYF. DNA for the CDR3: TGTGCCAGCAGTTATTCGCTCGGCGGAGAGACCCAGTACTTC.

The chain uses TRBV5-6 and TRBJ1-4, with TRBD1 as a possible D gene (6 bases). Trimming took off 0 bases at V and 2 bases at J, with 14 bases between the two ends. The CDR3 runs 17 residues. Germline V gene data show CDR1 as SGHDT and CDR2 as YYEEEE. CDR3 residues: CASSLAGGDRTNEKLFF. The CDR3, as DNA: TGTGCCAGCAGCTTGGCTGGGGGCGACAGGACTAATGAAAAACTGTTTTTT.

This chain links TRBV6-5 with TRBJ2-5; D is unresolved. Trimming pared 0 bases from V and 4 bases from J, leaving 9 bases between. CDR1 is MNHEY and CDR2 is SVGAGI in the germline V gene. The CDR3 has 14 amino acids. The CDR3 DNA follows: TGTGCCAGCAGTTACTCTGGACGCACAGAGACCCAGTACTTC. This sequence encodes CASSYSGRTETQYF.

The chain couples TRBV7-8 to TRBJ2-6; D is possibly TRBD1 (5 bases). CDR1 is SGHVS, CDR2 FQNEAQ, per germline. The V end was cut by 2 bases, the J end by 1 base, with 15 bases between. CDR3 size: 18 residues. CDR3 DNA sequence: TGTGCCAGCAGCTTATTTTGGCAGGGATCTTCTGGGGCCAACGTCCTGACTTTC. Residues: CASSLFWQGSSGANVLTF.

The chain combines TRBV6-1 with TRBJ2-3; TRBD1 aligns across 7 bases. The CDR3 covers 13 residues. V was pared by 11 bases and J by 2 bases, with 7 bases of the junction left unmatched. Germline CDR1 MNHNS, CDR2 SASEGT. The DNA of the CDR3 is TGTGCCGGTCGGGACAGCCCCACAGATACGCAGTATTTT. This translates into CAGRDSPTDTQYF.

The rearrangement links TRBV5-1 to TRBJ1-1; D possibly corresponds to TRBD1 (5 bases). Germline-derived CDR1 and CDR2 are SGHRS and YFSETQ. This CDR3 comprises 13 residues. Deletions cut 3 bases from V and 1 base from J, with 7 bases between. The CDR3 DNA reads TGCGCCAGCAGCTCAGGACAGAACACTGAAGCTTTCTTT. This encodes CASSSGQNTEAFF.

Regarding this clone: The sample has other DNA sequences that encode this CDR3 too. J is TRBJ1-5 and V is TRBV5-6; D unresolved. V was cut by 4 bases and J by 2 bases, with 7 bases left in between. CDR3 length equals 13 residues. Germline V gene lookup returns CDR1 SGHDT and CDR2 YYEEEE. This chain's CDR3 is CASSRRGNQPQHF. The DNA for the CDR3 is TGTGCCAGCAGCAGGAGAGGCAATCAGCCCCAGCATTTT.

The V call is TRBV7-2, the J call TRBJ1-5; 11 bases are a match to TRBD1. Germline-derived CDR1 and CDR2 are SGHTA and FQGNSA. The CDR3 length is 17 residues. J lost 5 bases, V lost 0 bases, and 6 bases had no gene match. CDR3 amino acids: CASSLAGTGGFDQPQHF. The DNA of the CDR3 is TGTGCCAGCAGCTTAGCGGGGACAGGGGGGTTTGATCAGCCCCAGCATTTT.

CDR3 loop: CASSVSGTESPLHF. The CDR3 bases are TGCGCCAGCAGCGTATCCGGGACCGAATCACCCCTCCACTTT. The V and J genes are TRBV5-1 and TRBJ1-6, with D perhaps matching TRBD1 (5 bases). This CDR3 is built from 14 residues. V lost 4 bases and J 10 bases, leaving 15 bases between the germline ends. Per germline, CDR1 SGHRS and CDR2 YFSETQ.

The rearrangement joins TRBV9 to TRBJ2-3; TRBD2 agrees at 9 bases. The CDR3 has 17 amino acids. Germline values: CDR1 SGDLS, CDR2 YYNGEE. V gave up 2 bases and J gave up 0 bases; unmatched junction bases: 7. The CDR3 sequence: CASSVPLSGGSTDTQYF. CDR3 DNA sequence: TGTGCCAGCAGCGTCCCTTTGAGCGGGGGGAGCACAGATACGCAGTATTTT.

This clone was seen only a few times. The J gene is TRBJ2-7, the V gene TRBV19; the match to TRBD2 covers 9 bases. This CDR3 has 14 amino acids. J gave up 4 bases and V 4 bases, and 5 bases lay outside the gene matches. Germline CDR1 and CDR2: LNHDA and SQIVND (reference sequence). The CDR3 nucleotides read TGTGCCAGTAGTAGGACTAGCGAAGCTTACGAGCAGTACTTC. As protein: CASSRTSEAYEQYF.

The V call is TRBV30, the J call TRBJ2-5, with unresolved D. The germline V and J ends were trimmed by 0 bases and 1 base, with 12 bases remaining between them. This CDR3 is 15 amino acids long. CDR1 is GTSNPN, CDR2 SVGIG, per germline (reference sequence). DNA of the CDR3: TGTGCCTGGAGTGTACCGGTGGGCGGCCAAGAGACCCAGTACTTC. Residues: CAWSVPVGGQETQYF.

The chain links TRBV28 to TRBJ2-7; D not certain. The germline CDR1 and CDR2 sequences are MDHEN and SYDVKM. Trimming pared 7 bases from V and 2 bases from J, leaving 18 bases between. CDR3 size: 15 residues. CDR3 sequence (DNA): TGTGCCAGCAAGCCGGGCGGAGTACCAACCTACGAGCAGTACTTC. Its translation is CASKPGGVPTYEQYF.

This rearrangement joins TRBV7-9 to TRBJ2-6; perhaps D is TRBD1 or TRBD2 (5 bases each). The CDR3 totals 18 residues. Germline V lookup: CDR1 SEHNR, CDR2 FQNEAQ (reference sequence). V was trimmed by 2 bases and J by 2 bases, leaving 16 bases between them. The CDR3 reads CASSLLGTGLPGANVLTF. In DNA form, the CDR3 reads TGTGCCAGCAGCTTATTGGGGACCGGCCTCCCTGGGGCCAACGTCCTGACTTTC.

This clone came up a few times. The chain uses TRBV29-1 and TRBJ2-7; 7 bases match TRBD2. This CDR3 has 13 residues. Germline V gene lookup returns CDR1 SQVTM and CDR2 ANQGSEA. Trimming took 1 base from V and 3 from J; bases not matched to a gene: 3. CDR3 nucleotides: TGCAGCGTTGAAGGCGCTAGCGGCTACGAGCAGTACTTC. Its translation is CSVEGASGYEQYF.

V and J are TRBV7-9 and TRBJ2-1, with 14 bases that match TRBD2. The CDR3 has 17 residues. The V segment lost 5 bases and the J segment 6 bases; nucleotides outside the gene matches: 9. The germline gives CDR1 SEHNR, CDR2 FQNEAQ (reference sequence). In DNA form, the CDR3 reads TGTGCCAGCAGCCCCTCGGGACTAGCGGGGGAGGTCAATGAGCAGTTCTTC. Translation gives CASSPSGLAGEVNEQFF.

The V call is TRBV28, the J call TRBJ2-7, with D possibly being TRBD2 (5 bases). The CDR3 covers 14 residues. V was shortened by 9 bases and J by 0 bases, with 15 bases between the two germline ends. The germline gives CDR1 MDHEN, CDR2 SYDVKM. The CDR3, as DNA: TGTGCCAGTTGTACTAGAATAAGCTCCTACGAGCAGTACTTC. Protein: CASCTRISSYEQYF. Full variable domain (missing parts from reference TRBV28 and TRBJ2-7): DVKVTQSSRYLVKRTGEKVFLECVQDMDHENMFWYRQDPGLGLRLIYFSYDVKMKEKGDIPEGYSVSREKKERFSLILESASTNQTSMYLCASCTRISSYEQYFGPGTRLTVT.

This clone was detected only once. V is TRBV19 and J is TRBJ1-2; tentative D call: TRBD1 (5 bases). V dropped 5 bases and J dropped 1 base, with 17 bases sitting between them. Germline-derived CDR1 and CDR2 are LNHDA and SQIVND (reference sequence). The CDR3 is 16 residues long. CDR3 DNA: TGTGCCAGTAGTTCGGGGGTGTGGGGTTTTAACTATGGCTACACCTTC. As protein: CASSSGVWGFNYGYTF.

J is TRBJ2-3 and V is TRBV5-1; TRBD2 matches at 10 bases. Per the germline V gene, CDR1 is SGHRS and CDR2 is YFSETQ. The CDR3 is 16 amino acids. J was trimmed by 4 bases and V by 1 base; bases with no gene match: 6. The CDR3 DNA sequence: TGCGCCAGCAGCTTGACTAGCGGGATGAGCGCAGATACGCAGTATTTT. Protein sequence: CASSLTSGMSADTQYF.

The chain links TRBV19 to TRBJ2-7; 7 nucleotides align to TRBD1. Trimming cost V 5 bases and J 2 bases; bases outside gene matches: 6. The germline V gene encodes CDR1 LNHDA and CDR2 SQIVND (reference sequence). The CDR3 runs to 14 residues. The CDR3: CASSETGSPYEQYF. The DNA of the CDR3 is TGTGCCAGTAGTGAGACAGGGAGTCCCTACGAGCAGTACTTC.

The chain is built from TRBV5-1 and TRBJ1-1; D is undetermined. V was pared by 4 bases and J by 6 bases, with 16 bases between. CDR1 SGHRS and CDR2 YFSETQ come from the germline V gene. The CDR3 sequence is 14 residues long. CDR3 loop: CASSPDAHGAEAFF. As DNA, the CDR3 is TGCGCCAGCAGCCCGGATGCCCATGGCGCTGAAGCTTTCTTT.

The chain employs TRBV18 and TRBJ1-1; perhaps TRBD1 as D (6 bases). The CDR3 contains 14 residues. The germline gives CDR1 KGHSH, CDR2 LQKENI. The V and J ends lost 4 bases and 1 base respectively, with 10 bases between them. The CDR3 DNA reads as TGTGCCAGCTCACGGGGACAACAGAACACTGAAGCTTTCTTT. Amino acid sequence: CASSRGQQNTEAFF. The entire variable domain, with the rest obtained from reference TRBV18 and TRBJ1-1, is as follows: NAGVMQNPRHLVRRRGQEARLRCSPMKGHSHVYWYRQLPEEGLKFMVYLQKENIIDESGMPKERFSAEFPKEGPSILRIQQVVRGDSAAYFCASSRGQQNTEAFFGQGTRLTVV.

This clone was detected once. This chain connects TRBV18 to TRBJ2-1, with TRBD2 matching 9 bases. The length of the CDR3 is 16 residues. Germline V gives CDR1 KGHSH, CDR2 LQKENI. V shed 1 base and J 7 bases; nucleotides not matched to a gene: 8. The CDR3 nucleotides read TGTGCCAGCTCACCACTTGTGGCTAGCGGGAATAATGAGCAGTTCTTC. It yields the protein CASSPLVASGNNEQFF.

This chain uses TRBV6-5 with TRBJ2-5, with TRBD1 matching over 8 bases. From germline, CDR1 is MNHEY and CDR2 SVGAGI. The length of the CDR3 is 12 residues. V shed 5 bases, J shed 5 bases, and the junction held 1 base outside the gene matches. In nucleotides, the CDR3 is TGTGCCAGCAGTCAGGGGGCTGAGACCCAGTACTTC. As protein: CASSQGAETQYF.

This chain joins TRBV5-5 and TRBJ2-5; the D gene is possibly TRBD2 (5 bases). Germline CDR1 is SGHKS and CDR2 is YYEKEE (reference sequence). Trimming removed 0 bases from V and 7 bases from J, with 19 bases in between. The CDR3 extends over 16 amino acids. CDR3 region: CASSLGELAAVGTQYF. The CDR3 DNA follows: TGTGCCAGCAGCTTGGGTGAGCTAGCAGCAGTAGGGACCCAGTACTTC.

The rearrangement uses TRBV2 and TRBJ2-1, with D perhaps being TRBD1 or TRBD2 (6 bases each). This CDR3 comprises 15 residues. V was cut by 4 bases and J by 6 bases, with 16 bases left in between. Germline CDR1 SNHLY, CDR2 FYNNEI. DNA of the CDR3: TGTGCCAGCAGTGCGTTGAGGGGGGTCCGCAATGAGCAGTTCTTC. Translation: CASSALRGVRNEQFF.

This chain uses TRBV11-3 with TRBJ2-1; D is ambiguous. Trimming took off 4 bases at V and 5 bases at J, with 12 bases between the two ends. CDR1 SGHNT and CDR2 YENEEA come from the germline V gene. CDR3 length: 14 residues. Written as DNA, the CDR3 is TGTGCCAGCAGCTCAATCATGATTAACAATGAGCAGTTCTTC. As protein: CASSSIMINNEQFF.